This T cell receptor beta chain stems from a study of T cell responses to AZD1222 COVID-19 vaccine. General observations from the study: In a largely white British group with more females than males, clonal diversity was possibly underestimated. Spike regions recognized by vaccine-associated CD4 TCRs spanned the protein, led by 160-218 and 743-854. Receipt of two AZD1222 doses was followed by a rise in Spike-specific TCR breadth and depth. Baseline seropositivity characterized only six AZD1222 recipients.

The protocol was immunoSEQ multiplex PCR, while the TCRdb copy is restricted to in-frame clones and leaves out a portion. The sample records about 150,000 clones, less than 95% being singletons. The V and J ends lost 0 bases and 2 bases respectively, with 10 bases between them. CDR1 and CDR2 (germline): SGHRS, YFSETQ. The CDR3 consists of 15 residues. On this clone itself: Its antigen is not known.

This sequence joins TRBV5-1 and TRBJ2-3; D not certain. The receptor's source is an adult in good health. The sample in question was peripheral blood, obtained on day 0 of AZD1222 vaccination. CDR3 residues: CASSLGGISTDTQYF. CDR3 coding DNA: TGCGCCAGCAGCTTGGGCGGCATTTCCACAGATACGCAGTATTTT.